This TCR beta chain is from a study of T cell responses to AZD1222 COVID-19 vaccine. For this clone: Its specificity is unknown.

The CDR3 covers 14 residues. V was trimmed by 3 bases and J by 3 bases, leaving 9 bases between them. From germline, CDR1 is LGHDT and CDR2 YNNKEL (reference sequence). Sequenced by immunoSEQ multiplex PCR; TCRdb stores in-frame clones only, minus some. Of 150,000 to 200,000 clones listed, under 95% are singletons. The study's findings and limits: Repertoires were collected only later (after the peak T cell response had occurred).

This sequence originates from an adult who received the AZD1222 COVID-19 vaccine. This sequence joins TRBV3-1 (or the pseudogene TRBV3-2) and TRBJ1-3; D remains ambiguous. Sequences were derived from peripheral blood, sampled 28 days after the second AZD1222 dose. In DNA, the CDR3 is TGTGCCAGCAGCCATATGCGGGATGGAAACACCATATATTTT. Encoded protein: CASSHMRDGNTIYF.